This passage covers 31 T cell receptor beta chains from one sample sequenced in a study of blood T cell repertoires in COVID-19. TCRdb keeps only in-frame clones here, not all; method: immunoSEQ multiplex PCR. This repertoire shows hundreds of thousands of clones, roughly 88% found once; its top ten account for 1.4% to 1.5%. The sequencing input was peripheral blood. Every receptor here comes from a woman in her twenties or thirties with active or convalescent COVID-19.

Written as DNA, the CDR3 is TGTGCCAGCAGTTACTCGTCGGACAAGCGCACTGAAAAACTGTTTTTT. Protein sequence: CASSYSSDKRTEKLFF. The V and J genes are TRBV6-6 and TRBJ1-4, with a possible D match to TRBD1 (5 bases). V gave up 0 bases and J gave up 7 bases, with 15 bases separating them. Germline V gene sequence: CDR1 MNHNY, CDR2 SVGAGI (reference sequence). CDR3 length: 16 amino acids.

The chain employs TRBV18 and TRBJ2-7; tentatively, D is TRBD2 (5 bases). From germline, CDR1 is KGHSH and CDR2 LQKENI. Trimming took off 4 bases at V and 2 bases at J, with 18 bases between the two ends. The length of the CDR3 is 16 residues. This CDR3 is CASSLSREPSTYEQYF. In DNA form, the CDR3 reads TGTGCCAGCTCACTCTCCCGGGAACCCTCCACCTACGAGCAGTACTTC. Full variable domain (outside the CDR3, taken from reference TRBV18 and TRBJ2-7): NAGVMQNPRHLVRRRGQEARLRCSPMKGHSHVYWYRQLPEEGLKFMVYLQKENIIDESGMPKERFSAEFPKEGPSILRIQQVVRGDSAAYFCASSLSREPSTYEQYFGPGTRLTVT.

About this clone: Other nucleotide sequences from this sample produce the same CDR3. The gene calls are TRBV4-1 and TRBJ1-5, with TRBD1 as a possible D gene (5 bases). Deletions cut 1 base from V and 1 base from J, with 5 bases between. The CDR3 length is 14 residues. From germline, CDR1 is MGHRA and CDR2 YSYEKL. Here the CDR3 DNA reads TGCGCCAGCAGCCAAGGGGGCAGCAATCAGCCCCAGCATTTT. Translating gives CASSQGGSNQPQHF.

The genes are TRBV4-1 and TRBJ2-1; D perhaps matches TRBD1 (5 bases). Trimming took 1 base from V and 3 from J, leaving 10 bases between them. The CDR3 is 15 residues long. Per the germline V gene, CDR1 is MGHRA and CDR2 is YSYEKL. CDR3 region: CASSQVLDNYNEQFF. The CDR3 nucleotides read TGCGCCAGCAGCCAAGTGCTGGACAACTACAATGAGCAGTTCTTC.

This sequence joins TRBV6-5 and TRBJ1-4; 9 bases agree with TRBD1. Germline CDR1 reads MNHEY; CDR2 reads SVGAGI. V lost 6 bases, J lost 8 bases, and 10 bases stayed unmatched. The CDR3 loop spans 15 amino acids. CDR3 residues: CASSRRGQGKEKLFF. The DNA of the CDR3 is TGTGCCAGCAGCCGCCGGGGACAGGGAAAAGAAAAACTGTTTTTT.

This clone has a single count. The chain recombines TRBV6-5 with TRBJ1-1; D not certain. This CDR3 has 15 amino acids. Germline CDR1 MNHEY, CDR2 SVGAGI. The V end lost 6 bases, the J end lost 5 bases, and 19 bases lay between the germline ends. CDR3 residues: CASRVTAKSGTEAFF. The DNA of the CDR3 is TGTGCCAGCAGGGTAACAGCTAAATCTGGTACTGAAGCTTTCTTT.

The rearrangement uses TRBV11-3 and TRBJ1-1; 9 nucleotides match TRBD1. This CDR3 has 14 amino acids. V lost 1 base to trimming and J lost 9 bases; unmatched junction nucleotides: 6. CDR1 is SGHNT and CDR2 is YENEEA in the germline V gene. The CDR3 loop is CASSLGMGTGQAFF. In DNA form, the CDR3 reads TGTGCCAGCAGCTTAGGGATGGGGACAGGGCAAGCTTTCTTT.

V is TRBV3-1 (or the pseudogene TRBV3-2) and J is TRBJ1-1; 7 bases map to TRBD1. Germline V gene data show CDR1 as LGHDT and CDR2 as YNNKEL (reference sequence). The CDR3 loop spans 14 amino acids. Germline trimming cut 4 bases from V and 4 bases from J; bases unmatched to any gene: 6. The CDR3 region has the DNA TGTGCCAGCAGCCGAACCCCAGGGGGCACTGAAGCTTTCTTT. Translated: CASSRTPGGTEAFF.

This clone appeared a few times. The same CDR3 is also encoded by other DNA sequences in this sample. The chain combines TRBV19 with TRBJ1-1; D is unclear. Germline V gene data show CDR1 as LNHDA and CDR2 as SQIVND (reference sequence). The CDR3 is 14 amino acids. Deletions cut 3 bases from V and 0 bases from J, with 8 bases between. The chain's CDR3 is CASSIGLMNTEAFF. CDR3 sequence (DNA): TGTGCCAGTAGTATTGGCCTGATGAACACTGAAGCTTTCTTT.

V usage is TRBV2 and J usage is TRBJ1-2, with 7 bases fitting TRBD1. V shed 3 bases, J shed 8 bases, and the junction held 9 bases outside the gene matches. This CDR3 has 14 amino acids. CDR1 SNHLY and CDR2 FYNNEI come from the germline V gene. This CDR3 reads CASSEGRGIEGYTF. DNA of the CDR3: TGTGCCAGCAGTGAGGGCAGGGGGATTGAGGGCTACACCTTC.

This chain uses TRBV6-2 or TRBV6-3 with TRBJ1-2; D uncertain. CDR1 is MNHEY, CDR2 SVGEGT, per germline. Between the trimmed V and J ends, which lost 2 bases and 5 bases, there was a span of 12 bases. This CDR3 has 14 residues. DNA for the CDR3: TGTGCCAGCAGTTACGCAGAGGAGATGTATGGCTACACCTTC. Protein: CASSYAEEMYGYTF.

The chain recombines TRBV2 with TRBJ2-7, with D maybe TRBD1 (6 bases). V was trimmed by 11 bases and J by 4 bases, leaving 15 bases between them. Per the germline V gene, CDR1 is SNHLY and CDR2 is FYNNEI. The CDR3 length is 12 residues. DNA for the CDR3: TGTGCCCTCGGGCAGGGGAGATACGAGCAGTACTTC. Amino acids: CALGQGRYEQYF.

The chain joins TRBV19 to TRBJ1-1; D remains unclear. Trimming removed 5 bases from V and 1 base from J, with 8 bases in between. In germline, CDR1 is LNHDA, CDR2 SQIVND (reference sequence). The CDR3 totals 13 residues. This chain's CDR3 is CASSAGANTEAFF. Written as DNA, the CDR3 is TGTGCCAGTAGTGCAGGCGCGAACACTGAAGCTTTCTTT. The full variable domain, completed using reference TRBV19 and TRBJ1-1, is DGGITQSPKYLFRKEGQNVTLSCEQNLNHDAMYWYRQDPGQGLRLIYYSQIVNDFQKGDIAEGYSVSREKKESFPLTVTSAQKNPTAFYLCASSAGANTEAFFGQGTRLTVV.

This sequence joins TRBV5-1 and TRBJ2-5; no definite D call. The CDR3 is made up of 15 amino acids. Germline V lookup: CDR1 SGHRS, CDR2 YFSETQ. The V gene lost 0 bases and the J gene lost 1 base, with 10 bases spanning the gap. The CDR3 bases are TGCGCCAGCAGCTTGGAGTACTCCCTCCAAGAGACCCAGTACTTC. Its translation: CASSLEYSLQETQYF.

V usage is TRBV11-2 and J usage is TRBJ1-5; D possibly corresponds to TRBD1 (6 bases). The CDR3 is made up of 15 amino acids. Germline V gene lookup returns CDR1 SGHAT and CDR2 FQNNGV. V lost 0 bases and J 6 bases, leaving 12 bases between the germline ends. The CDR3 protein is CASSLDNREGQPQHF. The CDR3 DNA follows: TGTGCCAGCAGCTTAGACAACAGGGAGGGTCAGCCCCAGCATTTT.

CDR3 coding DNA: TGTGCCAGCAGCTTAGACAACAATGAGCAGTTCTTC. The encoded protein is CASSLDNNEQFF. The gene calls are TRBV7-9 and TRBJ2-1; no definite D call. This CDR3 is built from 12 residues. V was shortened by 1 base and J by 5 bases, with 3 bases between the two germline ends. The germline gives CDR1 SEHNR, CDR2 FQNEAQ (reference sequence).

The chain is built from TRBV19 and TRBJ2-3; 9 positions match TRBD2. The ends lost 4 bases at V and 4 bases at J; junction bases unmatched: 12. Per germline, CDR1 LNHDA and CDR2 SQIVND (reference sequence). This CDR3 has 17 residues. As DNA, the CDR3 is TGTGCCAGTAGTAGGTGGCGCGGACTAGCGAACGCAGATACGCAGTATTTT. It is translated as CASSRWRGLANADTQYF.

The chain has TRBV5-1 and TRBJ2-1; 12 bases are shared with TRBD2. CDR1 and CDR2 (germline): SGHRS, YFSETQ. V shed 4 bases, J shed 7 bases, and the junction held 12 bases outside the gene matches. The CDR3 has 17 amino acids. Written as DNA, the CDR3 is TGCGCCAGCAGCGTTACTACTAGCGGGAGGTCCGGGAATGAGCAGTTCTTC. The encoded protein is CASSVTTSGRSGNEQFF.

In DNA, the CDR3 is TGTGCCATCAGTTCCAGGGGGGACTATGGCTACACCTTC. The encoded protein is CAISSRGDYGYTF. The V call is TRBV10-3, the J call TRBJ1-2; 7 positions agree with TRBD1. V was clipped by 5 bases and J by 3 bases; unmatched bases: 3. The CDR3 sequence is 13 residues long. Germline V gene lookup returns CDR1 ENHRY and CDR2 SYGVKD.

This sequence joins TRBV10-3 and TRBJ1-6; D not resolved. Looked up from germline, CDR1 is ENHRY and CDR2 is SYGVKD. The germline V and J ends were trimmed by 7 bases and 5 bases, with 12 bases remaining between them. The CDR3 extends over 14 amino acids. The CDR3 spells CAIMSNSNNSPLHF. CDR3 bases: TGTGCCATCATGTCGAACAGCAATAATTCACCCCTCCACTTT.

The V call is TRBV6-5, the J call TRBJ1-5; 7 bases line up with TRBD1. Losses at the gene ends were 6 bases for V and 2 bases for J; bases not matched to a gene: 7. The CDR3 loop spans 15 amino acids. Germline V CDR1 and CDR2: MNHEY, SVGAGI. The CDR3 loop reads CASRRDSGGNQPQHF. In nucleotides, the CDR3 is TGTGCCAGCAGACGGGACAGTGGGGGCAATCAGCCCCAGCATTTT.

This clone was seen a few times. The chain is built from TRBV11-3 and TRBJ2-1; D is possibly TRBD1 (5 bases). Trimming cost V 4 bases and J 7 bases, with 14 bases left between them. Per the germline V gene, CDR1 is SGHNT and CDR2 is YENEEA. This CDR3 spans 14 amino acids. CDR3 in DNA: TGTGCCAGCAGCTCCCATAAGGGGCGGAATGAGCAGTTCTTC. Its protein is CASSSHKGRNEQFF.

The V call is TRBV6-5, the J call TRBJ1-6, with D uncertain. V was clipped by 6 bases and J by 5 bases, with 8 bases between them. Germline V gene sequence: CDR1 MNHEY, CDR2 SVGAGI. The CDR3 extends over 13 amino acids. DNA for the CDR3: TGTGCCAGCAGAGCCTCGAATAATTCACCCCTCCACTTT. Translating gives CASRASNNSPLHF.

The genes are TRBV7-9 and TRBJ1-4; D perhaps matches TRBD1 (5 bases). This CDR3 has 17 residues. Trimming removed 2 bases from V and 4 bases from J, with 17 bases in between. Per germline, CDR1 SEHNR and CDR2 FQNEAQ (reference sequence). CDR3 residues: CASSLYSREVYNEKLFF. CDR3 in DNA: TGTGCCAGCAGCTTATACTCCAGGGAAGTCTATAATGAAAAACTGTTTTTT.

This chain connects TRBV4-1 to TRBJ1-2; possibly TRBD1 for D (6 bases). The CDR3 totals 15 residues. V was trimmed by 0 bases and J by 1 base, leaving 9 bases between them. The germline gives CDR1 MGHRA, CDR2 YSYEKL. CDR3 coding DNA: TGCGCCAGCAGCCAAGATCAGGGGATTAACTATGGCTACACCTTC. Its translation: CASSQDQGINYGYTF.

The chain recombines TRBV11-2 with TRBJ2-7, with D unclear. The germline V gene encodes CDR1 SGHAT and CDR2 FQNNGV. This CDR3 has 12 residues. Trimming left V 5 bases short and J 3 bases short, with 8 bases between. CDR3 in amino acids: CASSPPSYEQYF. The CDR3 coding sequence is TGTGCCAGCAGCCCCCCCAGCTACGAGCAGTACTTC.

The rearrangement links TRBV5-4 to TRBJ2-7; TRBD1 matches at 12 bases. With 4 bases clipped from V and 1 base from J, the junction kept 3 bases outside the gene matches. The CDR3 loop spans 15 amino acids. Germline assignment: CDR1 SGHNT and CDR2 YYREEE (reference sequence). In DNA, the CDR3 is TGTGCCAGCAGCAGGGGACAGGGGGCTTCCTACGAGCAGTACTTC. Encoded protein: CASSRGQGASYEQYF.

For this clone: The same CDR3 arises from other DNA sequences in this sample as well. This rearrangement joins TRBV19 to TRBJ2-3, with 10 bases aligning to TRBD2. The CDR3 has 15 amino acids. In germline, CDR1 is LNHDA, CDR2 SQIVND (reference sequence). With V trimmed by 5 bases and J by 0 bases, 2 bases remained unmatched. Here the CDR3 DNA reads TGTGCCAGTAGTTTGACTAGCGGGAGCACAGATACGCAGTATTTT. Translating it yields CASSLTSGSTDTQYF.

The chain has TRBV13 and TRBJ2-3; D may be TRBD1 (6 bases). Trimming took 5 bases from V and 0 from J, leaving 15 bases between them. There are 16 residues in the CDR3. CDR1 is PRHDT and CDR2 is FYEKMQ in the germline V gene (reference sequence). The CDR3 spells CASSAPRTASTDTQYF. The CDR3 bases are TGTGCCAGCAGCGCCCCCCGGACAGCTAGCACAGATACGCAGTATTTT.

The gene calls are TRBV19 and TRBJ1-2; D is possibly TRBD1 (6 bases). Germline V gene sequence: CDR1 LNHDA, CDR2 SQIVND (reference sequence). V was shortened by 4 bases and J by 2 bases, with 11 bases between the two germline ends. CDR3 length: 14 amino acids. CDR3 in amino acids: CASSTPQGNYGYTF. The CDR3 nucleotides are TGTGCCAGTAGTACCCCACAGGGAAACTATGGCTACACCTTC.

The chain links TRBV9 to TRBJ2-3; D possibly corresponds to TRBD1 (5 bases). Germline V lookup: CDR1 SGDLS, CDR2 YYNGEE. CDR3 length: 15 residues. Trimming pared 3 bases from V and 4 bases from J, leaving 15 bases between. CDR3 sequence: CASSELLAGPDTQYF. As DNA, the CDR3 is TGTGCCAGCAGCGAGCTACTGGCAGGGCCAGATACGCAGTATTTT.